The T cell receptor beta chain described here comes from a study of regulatory T cells in long-lasting Graves disease. About the study: Those Graves' patients who were newly diagnosed had been on antithyroid drugs under 3 months.

The time point denotes: newly diagnosed GD, antithyroid drugs for less than 3 months. There was RNA extracted from PBMCs, and the TCR library was made from it. Deletions cut 2 bases from V and 0 bases from J, with 10 bases between. CDR1 and CDR2 from the germline V gene are KGHSH and LQKENI. The CDR3 has 15 amino acids. Construction of TCR beta libraries relied on iRepertoire HTBI primers and on Arm-PCR targeting CDR3 regions. In TCRdb, the multiplex PCR reads were re-called with MiXCR into one record per CDR3 protein. The data show under 300,000 distinct CDR3 sequences, around 20% seen once. Ten or more counts support this clonotype.

Here the sequenced sample was peripheral blood mononuclear cells (PBMCs), taken at new diagnosis, from a patient treated with antithyroid drugs. This receptor was identified in a female donor with Graves disease. V is TRBV18 and J is TRBJ1-1; no firm D call. In nucleotides, the CDR3 is TGTGCCAGCTCACCAGTGACACGTTTGAACACTGAAGCTTTCTTT. Protein: CASSPVTRLNTEAFF.